This TCR beta chain was sequenced for a study of cytomegalovirus exposure and HLA in healthy donors. Whole-study findings and limits: The productive fraction for most TCR beta V segments was about 90% or about 30% in an earlier analysis. In vitro confirmation showed a few CMV-associated chains to be CMV antigen specific.

Both 60 Vbeta primers and 13 Jbeta primers went into the PCR. How the authors handled the data: The authors later counted 75 million to 90 million unique TCR beta chains, 9 million to 12 million of them shared. The data were produced by immunoSEQ multiplex PCR, yet TCRdb's version contains in-frame clones alone and is incomplete. For V, J and clone size, that table is used; D and trimming come from the DNA. Of about 110,000 clones listed, approximately 80% are singletons. About this clone itself: Antigen: not known.

This CDR3 spans 13 amino acids. Trimming shortened V by 3 bases and J by 3 bases, and 11 bases separated the two germline ends. From germline, CDR1 is SQVTM and CDR2 ANQGSEA. The chain carries TRBV29-1 and TRBJ1-1, with a possible D match to TRBD1 (5 bases). The sequencing input was PBMCs. This clonotype originated in a man aged 55 to 70 in good health and CMV-seronegative. CDR3 DNA sequence: TGCAGCGTTGAGGGAGGGACCCACACTGAAGCTTTCTTT. Its protein is CSVEGGTHTEAFF. The whole variable domain, remainder taken from reference TRBV29-1 and TRBJ1-1, is SAVISQKPSRDICQRGTSLTIQCQVDSQVTMMFWYRQQPGQSLTLIATANQGSEATYESGFVIDKFPISRPNLTFSTLTVSNMSPEDSSIYLCSVEGGTHTEAFFGQGTRLTVV.